One and the same sample provided the 10 T cell receptor beta chains below, sequenced in a study of cytomegalovirus exposure and HLA in healthy donors. The PCR employed 60 Vbeta primers together with 13 Jbeta primers. The assay was immunoSEQ multiplex PCR, and TCRdb's table has in-frame clones only and misses some. The sample lists fewer than 140,000 clones, about two thirds occurring once. Specimen: PBMCs. The receptor source for this set is a boy aged 5-17 years in good health and CMV-seronegative.

The gene calls are TRBV11-2 and TRBJ2-7; 12 bases agree with TRBD2. With 5 bases clipped from V and 2 bases from J, the junction kept 4 bases outside the gene matches. Germline-derived CDR1 and CDR2 are SGHAT and FQNNGV. CDR3 length: 15 residues. CDR3 bases: TGTGCCAGCAGCCCGACTAGCGGGGGCACCTACGAGCAGTACTTC. Translated: CASSPTSGGTYEQYF.

This chain links TRBV7-6 with TRBJ2-4, with 7 positions matching TRBD1. The CDR3 has 14 amino acids. Germline V gives CDR1 SGHVS, CDR2 FNYEAQ. After removal of 0 bases from V and 8 bases from J, the junction contained 4 bases not matched to a gene. The CDR3 here is CASSLAGGADIQYF. CDR3 DNA sequence: TGTGCCAGCAGCTTAGCAGGGGGCGCGGACATTCAGTACTTC.

V gene TRBV2 combines with J gene TRBJ1-5; 9 bases line up with TRBD1. Germline V lookup: CDR1 SNHLY, CDR2 FYNNEI. V was pared by 4 bases and J by 3 bases, with 7 bases of the junction left unmatched. The CDR3 length is 16 residues. This CDR3 reads CASSASQGALNQPQHF. CDR3 DNA sequence: TGTGCCAGCAGTGCCTCACAGGGGGCTCTCAATCAGCCCCAGCATTTT.

This clone is a singleton in its sample. The chain combines TRBV4-3 with TRBJ2-3; TRBD1 is a possible D gene (6 bases). The CDR3 is 14 amino acids. Trimming took 0 bases from V and 4 from J, leaving 8 bases between them. The germline CDR1 and CDR2 sequences are LGHNA and YSLEER. Here the CDR3 DNA reads TGCGCCAGCAGCCAAGACAGGGGACCAGATACGCAGTATTTT. Protein product: CASSQDRGPDTQYF.

CDR3 sequence reads: CASSPQTGSQPQHF. The CDR3 DNA reads as TGTGCCAGCAGCCCTCAGACAGGCTCCCAGCCCCAGCATTTT. This sequence joins TRBV7-2 and TRBJ1-5, with a possible D match to TRBD1 (6 bases). V dropped 5 bases and J dropped 7 bases, with 15 bases sitting between them. Germline V gene lookup returns CDR1 SGHTA and CDR2 FQGNSA. The CDR3 covers 14 residues.

This chain links TRBV5-4 with TRBJ2-5, with 7 bases matching TRBD2. CDR3 size: 15 residues. Unmatched junction bases numbered 10, after V lost 3 bases and J lost 5 bases. CDR1 is SGHNT, CDR2 YYREEE, per germline (reference sequence). This CDR3 reads CASSYPPGGRETQYF. The CDR3, as DNA: TGTGCCAGCAGCTACCCACCGGGAGGACGGGAGACCCAGTACTTC.

V gene TRBV2 combines with J gene TRBJ2-1; D is possibly TRBD1 (5 bases). Germline V CDR1 and CDR2: SNHLY, FYNNEI. The CDR3 loop spans 13 amino acids. The V and J ends lost 2 bases and 3 bases respectively, with 5 bases between them. The CDR3 DNA reads TGTGCCAGCAGTGAAAGGGGCTACAATGAGCAGTTCTTC. Its protein is CASSERGYNEQFF.

The gene calls are TRBV13 and TRBJ1-5; D not resolved. The germline CDR1 and CDR2 sequences are PRHDT and FYEKMQ (reference sequence). Trimming cost V 0 bases and J 1 base, with 7 bases left between them. The CDR3 contains 15 residues. The CDR3 DNA sequence: TGTGCCAGCAGCTTAGGGGGCAGGAGCAATCAGCCCCAGCATTTT. This translates into CASSLGGRSNQPQHF.

The chain uses TRBV5-6 and TRBJ2-5; TRBD2 might be the D (5 bases). CDR1 is SGHDT and CDR2 is YYEEEE in the germline V gene. The length of the CDR3 is 16 residues. The V gene lost 0 bases and the J gene lost 5 bases, with 17 bases spanning the gap. DNA for the CDR3: TGTGCCAGCAGCTTGGGAGGTCCACGAGGCGGGGAGACCCAGTACTTC. This sequence encodes CASSLGGPRGGETQYF.

The chain employs TRBV6-5 and TRBJ2-7; TRBD1 might be the D (6 bases). The CDR3 runs 13 residues. Trimming removed 4 bases at V and 9 bases at J, with 16 bases between. CDR1 and CDR2 from the germline V gene are MNHEY and SVGAGI. This chain's CDR3 is CASSSVGAQGQYF. The CDR3 DNA reads TGTGCCAGCAGTTCCGTGGGGGCCCAGGGGCAGTACTTC.